A selection of T cell receptor beta chains follows, all from one sample in a study of cytomegalovirus exposure and HLA in healthy donors. Sequencing was performed with immunoSEQ multiplex PCR; in TCRdb, only in-frame clones are kept and a portion is missing. The table records 130,000 or so clones, approximately 82% of them present only once. The specimen sequenced was PBMCs. The origin of the receptors is a man younger than 35 in good health and CMV-seropositive. CDR3s leave out the opening cysteine and the closing phenylalanine or tryptophan. D genes are given only for firm matches.

>TRBV9|TRBD2
ASSVVLAGGVNTQY
>TRBV27|NA
ASEGPLGEQY
>TRBV27|NA
ASSWGGGTSYEQY
>TRBV5-1|NA
ASSPRSGTDTQY
>TRBV27|TRBD1
ASSPRQGHSSYEQY
>TRBV11-2|NA
ASSPAHRETQY
>TRBV5-1|NA
ASSSGLNTEAF
>TRBV19|NA
ASSMVQTNYGYT
>TRBV28|NA
ASISSGTDTQY
>TRBV5-1|TRBD2
ASSFREGHTGELF
>TRBV7-6|NA
ASSLQPEGSRTGELF
>TRBV18|NA
ASSPPGEETQY
>TRBV29-1|TRBD2
SVVGGETGELF
>TRBV27|NA
ASSLFLSGQETQY
>TRBV6-5|TRBD2
ASSSSGRAVQETQY
>TRBV7-7|TRBD1
ASSISRTGENEQY
>TRBV27|NA
ASSLFSNYEQY
>TRBV7-6|TRBD1
ASSLGDSNSPLH
>TRBV6-1|TRBD2
ASRERLAGTYEQY
>TRBV19|TRBD2
ASSILAGASDEQF
>TRBV10-3|TRBD1
AINPGTAKGNEQF
>TRBV4-1|NA
ASSHPVKTNEKLF
>TRBV7-2|NA
ASSPLPGSEQY
>TRBV11-2|TRBD2
ASHSGSVGPNTGELF
>TRBV25-1|NA
ASSERAGKLF
>TRBV14|TRBD2
ASGGGPYEQY
>TRBV7-9|NA
ASSLPTGLGELF
>TRBV6-5|NA
ASRKTDSNQPQH
>TRBV7-9|TRBD1
ASSHFLGQSSYNSPLH
>TRBV28|TRBD2
ASSLSGGQETQY
>TRBV7-9|NA
ASSLDSDRANYGYT
>TRBV6-5|TRBD1
ASSRLGTGCVQY
>TRBV6-6|NA
ASSYSKEAQGGEQY
>TRBV5-6|NA
ASSSLYEKDTQY
>TRBV19|NA
ASSIMTSKEAF
>TRBV28|TRBD1
ASSMTGGDGKLF
>TRBV4-2|TRBD2
ASSQDGTSGSYEQY
>TRBV14|TRBD1
ASSSDRNTRETQY
>TRBV5-1|NA
ASTLYSNYGYT
>TRBV5-4|NA
ASSSPGGEYEQY
>TRBV29-1|NA
SVEAGSYNEQF
>TRBV7-8|NA
ASSFGSLAQSYEQY
>TRBV2|TRBD1
ASQGTAYNEQF
>TRBV19|NA
ASSIDYYEQF
>TRBV5-1|NA
ASSLVDGANYGYT
>TRBV4-1|NA
ASSQESARDTEAF
>TRBV5-4|NA
ASSFDGINEQF
>TRBV28|TRBD1
ASSPGTVYNEQF
>TRBV4-1|NA
ASSQDISGTDTQY
>TRBV6-5|NA
ASSEAGFSGTEAF
>TRBV6-5|NA
ASSLRGYQPQH
>TRBV6-1|TRBD1
ASRDRGSGNTIY